This T cell receptor (beta chain) is from a study of glioma-infiltrating T cells. Turning to the study itself: Glioblastomas were WHO grade IV, sampled at first diagnosis; low-grade were grade II.

This clonotype was seen repeatedly, ten times or more. The antigen is undetermined. TCR alpha and beta CDR3 regions were amplified from RNA using iRepertoire nested multiplex PCR. One-step reverse transcription and amplification started from roughly 100-400 ng of tissue mRNA or PBMC total RNA. Using its own MiXCR run on the multiplex PCR reads, TCRdb lists one record per CDR3 protein. The sample holds 400,000 or so distinct CDR3 sequences; approximately 42% are singletons and the top ten take around 11%. Findings and caveats of the study: Shared blood CDR3 signature motifs marked patients with low tissue-blood divergence. Gliomas, especially low-grade, showed above-expected tissue-blood divergence; non-neoplastic patients showed below.

Germline V gene lookup returns CDR1 LGHNA and CDR2 YSLEER. Trimming shortened V by 0 bases and J by 10 bases, and 10 bases separated the two germline ends. This CDR3 is 13 amino acids long. This clonotype was sampled from a human donor with low-grade glioma or glioblastoma, undergoing nonglioma brain surgery, or in good health (not recorded which). The V gene is TRBV4-3, the J gene TRBJ2-1; D not resolved. The sequenced sample was glioma tissue, nonneoplastic brain tissue, or PBMCs (not recorded which). The CDR3 loop reads CASSQDLRREQFF. CDR3 coding DNA: TGCGCCAGCAGCCAAGATCTCCGGCGGGAGCAGTTCTTC.